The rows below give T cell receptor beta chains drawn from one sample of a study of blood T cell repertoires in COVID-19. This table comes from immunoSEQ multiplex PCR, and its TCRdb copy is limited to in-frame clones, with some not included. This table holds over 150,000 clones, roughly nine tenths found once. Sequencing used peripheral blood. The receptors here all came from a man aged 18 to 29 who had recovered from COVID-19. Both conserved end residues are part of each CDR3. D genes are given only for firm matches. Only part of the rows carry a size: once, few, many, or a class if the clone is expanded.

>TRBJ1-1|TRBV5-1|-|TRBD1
CASGTENTEAFF
TGCGCCTCCGGGACAGAGAACACTGAAGCTTTCTTT
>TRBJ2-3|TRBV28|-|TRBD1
CASGITGVGTDTQYF
TGTGCCAGCGGAATAACAGGGGTAGGGACAGATACGCAGTATTTT
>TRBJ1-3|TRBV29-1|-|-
CSGRDSQSSGNTIYF
TGCAGCGGACGCGACAGTCAAAGCTCTGGAAACACCATATATTTT
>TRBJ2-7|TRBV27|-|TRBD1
CASSLSGQGRHEQYF
TGTGCCAGCAGTTTATCCGGACAGGGGCGGCACGAGCAGTACTTC
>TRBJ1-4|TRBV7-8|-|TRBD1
CASSLGTGDEKLFF
TGTGCCAGCAGCCTGGGGACAGGGGACGAAAAACTGTTTTTT
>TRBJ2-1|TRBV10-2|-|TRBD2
CASSGTSGSNEQFF
TGCGCCAGCAGCGGGACTAGCGGGTCCAATGAGCAGTTCTTC
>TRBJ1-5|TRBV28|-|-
CASSRGQYSNQPQHF
TGTGCCAGCAGCCGTGGACAGTATAGCAATCAGCCCCAGCATTTT
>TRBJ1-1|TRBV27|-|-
CASSRLLGYGKTSTEAFF
TGTGCCAGCAGTCGACTCCTGGGTTACGGAAAAACGAGCACTGAAGCTTTCTTT
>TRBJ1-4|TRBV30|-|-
CAWGRGNEKLFF
TGTGCCTGGGGACGGGGGAATGAAAAACTGTTTTTT
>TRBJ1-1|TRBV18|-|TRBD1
CASSPVQGGEAFF
TGTGCCAGCTCACCAGTCCAGGGGGGTGAAGCTTTCTTT
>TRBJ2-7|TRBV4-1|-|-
CASSQSPGGFNEQYF
TGCGCCAGCAGCCAGTCCCCCGGGGGTTTTAACGAGCAGTACTTC
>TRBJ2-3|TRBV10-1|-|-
CASSEQRRTTDTQYF
TGCGCCAGCAGTGAGCAGCGGAGGACCACAGATACGCAGTATTTT
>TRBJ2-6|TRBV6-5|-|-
CASSPQSSGANVLTF
TGTGCCAGCAGTCCACAGAGCTCTGGGGCCAACGTCCTGACTTTC
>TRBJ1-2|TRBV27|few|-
CASSLIGDSSGYTF
TGTGCCAGCAGTTTAATAGGAGACAGCAGTGGCTACACCTTC
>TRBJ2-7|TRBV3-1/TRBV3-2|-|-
CASSSSGTPTYEQYF
TGTGCCAGCAGCTCCTCCGGGACTCCCACCTACGAGCAGTACTTC
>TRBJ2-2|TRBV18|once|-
CASSLRSVNTGELFF
TGTGCCAGCTCACTGCGCAGCGTGAACACCGGGGAGCTGTTTTTT
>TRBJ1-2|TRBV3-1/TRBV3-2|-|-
CASSQTAGYYGYTF
TGTGCCAGCAGCCAAACAGCAGGGTACTATGGCTACACCTTC
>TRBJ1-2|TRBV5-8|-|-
CASSLGAQLTVTYGYTF
TGTGCCAGCAGCTTGGGGGCCCAACTGACAGTCACCTATGGCTACACCTTC
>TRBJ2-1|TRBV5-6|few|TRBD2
CASSLGDYSSYNEQFF
TGTGCCAGCAGCTTGGGGGACTACAGCTCCTACAATGAGCAGTTCTTC
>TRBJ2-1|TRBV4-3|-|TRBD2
CASSLKREGRGNRRNEQFF
TGCGCCAGCAGCCTCAAGCGGGAGGGCCGCGGAAATAGGAGAAATGAGCAGTTCTTC